This T cell receptor (beta chain) was sequenced in a study of T-cell reconstitution after alpha-beta-depleted transplantation in children. General study points: Newly made T cells mostly supplied T-cell counts and diversity one year after transplant.

Regarding this clonotype: Its antigen is currently unknown.

The library targeted TCRbeta and was prepared with unique molecular identifiers. Each CDR3 protein gets one entry after TCRdb re-called the PCR reads with MiXCR. The sample yields about 300,000 distinct CDR3 sequences, nearly 8% seen once. CDR3 size: 16 residues. V gave up 5 bases and J gave up 6 bases, with 22 bases separating them. Germline V gene lookup returns CDR1 SEHNR and CDR2 FQNEAQ (reference sequence). Sequenced here: peripheral blood, sampled 360 days after TCRalphabeta/CD19-depleted stem cell transplant. This receptor was identified in a female patient aged 2-15 years who had a stem cell transplant for Fanconi anemia, so the T cells may come from the graft donor. The rearrangement joins TRBV7-9 to TRBJ1-2; possibly TRBD1 for D (6 bases). CDR3 nucleotide sequence: TGTGCCAGCAGCCTTAGAACCGACAGGAGGTTAAATGGCTACACCTTC. This codes for CASSLRTDRRLNGYTF.